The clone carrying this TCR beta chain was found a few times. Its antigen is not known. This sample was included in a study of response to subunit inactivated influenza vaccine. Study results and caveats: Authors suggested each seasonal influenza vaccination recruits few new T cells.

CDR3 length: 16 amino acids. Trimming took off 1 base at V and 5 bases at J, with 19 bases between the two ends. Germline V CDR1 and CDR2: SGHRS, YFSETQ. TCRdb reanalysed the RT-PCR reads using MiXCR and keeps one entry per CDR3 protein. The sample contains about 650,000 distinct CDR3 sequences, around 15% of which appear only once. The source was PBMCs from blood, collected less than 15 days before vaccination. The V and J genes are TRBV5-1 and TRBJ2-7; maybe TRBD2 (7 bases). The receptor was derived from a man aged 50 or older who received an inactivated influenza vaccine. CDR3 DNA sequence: TGCGCCAGCAGCTTGACGGTGGGAGGGGGAGGAAACGAGCAGTACTTC. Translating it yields CASSLTVGGGGNEQYF.